These T cell receptor beta chains were read from a single sample in a study of shared clonotypes between healthy human individuals. Produced via immunoSEQ multiplex PCR; TCRdb's table is partial and in-frame only. The sample includes around 2,000,000 clones, 85% to 95% seen only once; the top ten take under 0.15%. The sample taken for sequencing was naive CD4+ T cells sorted from blood. The source is a man aged 18 to 35 in good health. CDR3s include the opening cysteine and the closing phenylalanine or tryptophan. The D gene is left open where the match is weak. Size tells how often a clone was seen (once, few, many) or the class of an expanded clone, and some rows leave it out.

clone_size j_call d_call v_call cdr3_nt cdr3_aa
- TRBJ2-7 TRBD2 TRBV5-4 TGTGCCAGCAGCCCGAGGACATCCCCTAGCGGGACGTACGAGCAGTACTTC CASSPRTSPSGTYEQYF
- TRBJ1-2 - TRBV4-3 TGCGCCAGCAGCCAAGATCGGGCAGTCCCCGGTGGCTACACCTTC CASSQDRAVPGGYTF
once TRBJ1-1 - TRBV19 TGTGCCAGTAGTACCCCCGGACAGACTGAAGCTTTCTTT CASSTPGQTEAFF
- TRBJ1-1 - TRBV11-3 TGTGCCAGCAGCTCGACAGACATCACTGAAGCTTTCTTT CASSSTDITEAFF
- TRBJ2-5 TRBD2 TRBV10-3 TGTGCCATCAGATCTAGCGGGGGCCTTGAAGAGACCCAGTACTTC CAIRSSGGLEETQYF
- TRBJ1-5 - TRBV27 TGTGCCAGCAGCCCCGAGGGGAGACAGCCCCAGCATTTT CASSPEGRQPQHF
- TRBJ2-7 TRBD1 TRBV7-9 TGTGCCAGCAGCCAGTTAGTTCCGGGACAGGGCTCCGAGCAGTACTTC CASSQLVPGQGSEQYF
- TRBJ2-7 - TRBV2 TGTGCCAGCAGTGAAGCTTGGCCAGGTACCTACGAGCAGTACTTC CASSEAWPGTYEQYF
- TRBJ1-1 - TRBV15 TGTGCCACCAGCAACGGGAACACTGAAGCTTTCTTT CATSNGNTEAFF
- TRBJ1-1 - TRBV27 TGTGCCAGCAGCCTCCGGGCACTTCCAAACACTGAAGCTTTCTTT CASSLRALPNTEAFF
- TRBJ2-3 - TRBV20-1 TGCAGTGCTAGGTTGACAGATACGCAGTATTTT CSARLTDTQYF
- TRBJ2-7 TRBD1 TRBV5-1 TGCGCCAGCAGGGACAGGGGCTACGAGCAGTACTTC CASRDRGYEQYF
- TRBJ1-4 TRBD1 TRBV6-1 TGTGCCAGCAGGGGACAGCTTTCAACTAATGAAAAACTGTTTTTT CASRGQLSTNEKLFF
- TRBJ2-5 - TRBV7-9 TGTGCCAGCAGCCCCACGGGGCAAGAGACCCAGTACTTC CASSPTGQETQYF
- TRBJ1-6 - TRBV6-1 TGTGCCAGCAGTAAACAGGGTTACTATAATTCACCCCTCCACTTT CASSKQGYYNSPLHF
- TRBJ1-6 TRBD1 TRBV7-2 TGTGCCAGCAGCTTAATGGGACAGGGAATTTCACCCCTCCACTTT CASSLMGQGISPLHF
- TRBJ2-1 - TRBV11-2 TGTGCCAGCAGCGTCACCGGGACGAGGAATGAGCAGTTCTTC CASSVTGTRNEQFF
- TRBJ2-7 TRBD1 TRBV27 TGTGCCAGCAGTCGTACACGGACAGGGAGCTACGAGCAGTACTTC CASSRTRTGSYEQYF
- TRBJ2-3 TRBD2 TRBV18 TGTGCCAGCTCACCACTAGCGGGAACGCAGTATTTT CASSPLAGTQYF
- TRBJ1-1 TRBD1 TRBV5-4 TGTGCCAGCAGCTTGGGCCCCGGGACAGCGAACACTGAAGCTTTCTTT CASSLGPGTANTEAFF
- TRBJ1-6 - TRBV14 TGTGCCAGCAGCCAAGTGGGGAATTCACCCCTCCACTTT CASSQVGNSPLHF
- TRBJ2-2 - TRBV7-9 TGTGCCAGCAGCTTAGAAGTTCTCAACACCGGGGAGCTGTTTTTT CASSLEVLNTGELFF
once TRBJ1-6 - TRBV4-1 TGCGCCAGCAGCCAAGAAGGTGACAGCTCCTATAATTCACCCCTCCACTTT CASSQEGDSSYNSPLHF
- TRBJ2-7 TRBD1 TRBV6-6 TGTGCCAGCAGTTATTCCGGGACAGGGCCCTACGAGCAGTACTTC CASSYSGTGPYEQYF
- TRBJ2-2 - TRBV2 TGTGCCACCCAAGGCAGCGGTGGGACCGGGGAGCTGTTTTTT CATQGSGGTGELFF
once TRBJ1-1 TRBD1 TRBV6-1 TGTGCCAGCAGTGGGGACAGGATTATGAACACTGAAGCTTTCTTT CASSGDRIMNTEAFF
- TRBJ1-1 - TRBV5-1 TGCGCCAGCAGCTTGGCCTTGACAGGAGACAGACCCGAGAACACTGAAGCTTTCTTT CASSLALTGDRPENTEAFF
- TRBJ1-2 - TRBV27 TGTGCCAGCAGTTTATTGTCGGGAGATGGCTACACCTTC CASSLLSGDGYTF
- TRBJ1-2 TRBD1 TRBV11-1 TGTGCCAGCAGCTTAGATAGGGACAGAGGATCTAACACCTTC CASSLDRDRGSNTF
- TRBJ1-1 - TRBV6-6 TGTGCCAGCAGTTACTCCATTAACACTGAAGCTTTCTTT CASSYSINTEAFF
- TRBJ2-7 - TRBV6-5 TGTGCCAGCAGTTACTCAGGGGACCGACTCTACGAGCAGTACTTC CASSYSGDRLYEQYF
once TRBJ2-1 TRBD2 TRBV18 TGTGCCAGCTCACGGCCTAGCGGGGGGATTCCCAATGAGCAGTTCTTC CASSRPSGGIPNEQFF
- TRBJ2-7 TRBD1 TRBV10-3 TGTGCCATCAGCCAAGGACAGGGAGCCTACGAGCAGTACTTC CAISQGQGAYEQYF
- TRBJ2-3 - TRBV4-1 TGCGCCAGCAGCCAAAGTTGGGGGAACACAGATACGCAGTATTTT CASSQSWGNTDTQYF
- TRBJ2-7 TRBD1 TRBV12-5 TGTGCTAGTGGTCCCGGACAGGGTCTCTCCTACGAGCAGTACTTC CASGPGQGLSYEQYF
few TRBJ2-3 TRBD2 TRBV2 TGTGCCAGCAGTGGACTAGCGGGCACAGATACGCAGTATTTT CASSGLAGTDTQYF
- TRBJ2-5 - TRBV5-1 TGCGCCAGCAGCTTGGGAACCACCGGCCAAGAGACCCAGTACTTC CASSLGTTGQETQYF
- TRBJ2-5 TRBD1 TRBV29-1 TGCAGCGGGGCCGTCTCAGGGGGCGGGGAGACCCAGTACTTC CSGAVSGGGETQYF
few TRBJ2-5 - TRBV5-1 TGCGCCAGCGGGGGGAGCTTTCAAGAGACCCAGTACTTC CASGGSFQETQYF
- TRBJ2-2 TRBD1 TRBV7-8 TGTGCCAGCAGCCCCGACAGGGGGTACACCGGGGAGCTGTTTTTT CASSPDRGYTGELFF
- TRBJ2-7 TRBD1 TRBV6-6 TGTGCCAGCAGTTACTCGACAGGGGTAGCCGCGAAACAGTACTTC CASSYSTGVAAKQYF
- TRBJ1-5 TRBD1 TRBV5-4 TGTGCCAGCAGCTCCGGGACAGGAGGCAATCAGCCCCAGCATTTT CASSSGTGGNQPQHF
- TRBJ2-1 - TRBV7-2 TGTGCCAGCAGCCCCCAGACGGGTAGGGAGTCCGATGAGCAGTTCTTC CASSPQTGRESDEQFF
- TRBJ1-2 TRBD1 TRBV9 TGTGCCAGCAGCGTAGACGATGGGACAGGACCCTCCTTC CASSVDDGTGPSF
- TRBJ2-7 TRBD2 TRBV2 TGTGCCAGCAAAGGGACTAGCGGCCGCCTTTACGAGCAGTACTTC CASKGTSGRLYEQYF
- TRBJ2-7 - TRBV5-1 TGCGCCAGCAGCTTGGAAGGTGTCTACGAGCAGTACTTC CASSLEGVYEQYF